A selection of T cell receptor beta chains follows, all from one sample in a study of shared clonotypes between healthy human individuals. TCRdb's copy holds only in-frame clones and misses some; the assay was immunoSEQ multiplex PCR. Among hundreds of thousands of clones listed, about 91% were seen once. Sequencing used naive CD8+ T cells sorted from blood. All receptors derive from a man aged 25 to 40 in good health. The CDR3 runs from the conserved cysteine through the conserved F or W. D genes are given only for firm matches. The size of a clone is reported for some rows only, either as once, few or many, or as a class for expanded clones.

J: TRBJ2-1; size: .; V: TRBV5-6; D: TRBD2; DNA: TGTGCCAGCAGCTCGAGGAGCGGGACCTGGATTTGGTACAATGAGCAGTTCTTC; CDR3: CASSSRSGTWIWYNEQFF
J: TRBJ1-1; size: .; V: TRBV16; D: .; DNA: TGTGCCAGCAGCCAATTCACAGTTGGGCCTGTCAACACTGAAGCTTTCTTT; CDR3: CASSQFTVGPVNTEAFF
J: TRBJ1-2; size: .; V: TRBV29-1; D: .; DNA: TGCAGCGTTGAGGATAACTATGGCTACACCTTC; CDR3: CSVEDNYGYTF
J: TRBJ1-2; size: .; V: TRBV14; D: .; DNA: TGTGCCAGCAGCGACCGGACAGCCAACTATGGCTACACCTTC; CDR3: CASSDRTANYGYTF
J: TRBJ2-2; size: few; V: TRBV4-1; D: TRBD1; DNA: TGCGCCAGCAGCCGTGTGTTCGGGACAGGGCCCGCCGGGGAGCTGTTTTTT; CDR3: CASSRVFGTGPAGELFF
J: TRBJ1-4; size: .; V: TRBV25-1; D: .; DNA: TGTGCCAGCAGTGGTGAAAAACTGTTTTTT; CDR3: CASSGEKLFF
J: TRBJ1-1; size: .; V: TRBV7-9; D: .; DNA: TGTGCCAGCAGCTTAGAGGGAAGGGCCTTGAACACTGAAGCTTTCTTT; CDR3: CASSLEGRALNTEAFF
J: TRBJ2-7; size: once; V: TRBV30; D: .; DNA: TGTGCCTGGAGTCGAATGGACTATCACTACGAGCAGTACTTC; CDR3: CAWSRMDYHYEQYF
J: TRBJ1-1; size: .; V: TRBV6-4; D: .; DNA: TGTGCCAGCAGTGGCGAGGTTATAGACACTGAAGCTTTCTTT; CDR3: CASSGEVIDTEAFF
J: TRBJ1-2; size: .; V: TRBV7-9; D: TRBD1; DNA: TGTGCCAGCAGCGCAAGACAGGGGGTTAACTATGGCTACACCTTC; CDR3: CASSARQGVNYGYTF
J: TRBJ2-5; size: .; V: TRBV27; D: TRBD2; DNA: TGTGCCAGCAGTTTACTCGCGGGAGGGACCCAGTACTTC; CDR3: CASSLLAGGTQYF
J: TRBJ2-7; size: .; V: TRBV6-6; D: .; DNA: TGTGCCAGCAGTTACTCCCACGAGCAGTACTTC; CDR3: CASSYSHEQYF
J: TRBJ2-3; size: .; V: TRBV7-8; D: .; DNA: TGTGCCAGCAGCTGGCGAGGACTGGATACGCAGTATTTT; CDR3: CASSWRGLDTQYF
J: TRBJ2-7; size: .; V: TRBV11-3; D: .; DNA: TGTGCCAGCAGCTCCCGGGACGGGTACGAGCAGTACTTC; CDR3: CASSSRDGYEQYF
J: TRBJ1-4; size: .; V: TRBV9; D: TRBD1; DNA: TGTGCCAGCAGCGGACAGGGACTTAATGAAAAACTGTTTTTT; CDR3: CASSGQGLNEKLFF
J: TRBJ2-3; size: .; V: TRBV27; D: .; DNA: TGTGCCAGCAGTTGGGTTGGGGTAGATACGCAGTATTTT; CDR3: CASSWVGVDTQYF
J: TRBJ2-5; size: .; V: TRBV13; D: TRBD1; DNA: TGTGCCAGCAGCTTAGTTTCCAGGGGGCGAGAGACCCAGTACTTC; CDR3: CASSLVSRGRETQYF